Below, 3 T cell receptor beta chains from the same sample are listed, as sequenced in a study of T cells after yellow fever vaccination. From the 5' RACE reads, TCRdb called clonotypes with MiXCR, one entry per CDR3 protein. The sample has hundreds of thousands of distinct CDR3 sequences; about a sixth are singletons. Material: PBMCs, obtained roughly 5 days after the first yellow fever vaccination. The source of these receptors is a man aged 18-30 years who received the YFV17D yellow fever vaccine.

The rearrangement joins TRBV10-3 to TRBJ1-6; weak D call: TRBD1 (5 bases). The germline V and J ends were trimmed by 2 bases and 6 bases, with 17 bases remaining between them. The CDR3 is 17 amino acids. CDR1 and CDR2 (germline): ENHRY, SYGVKD. The CDR3 is CAISEHPAERGNSPLHF. For the CDR3, the DNA is TGTGCCATCAGTGAGCACCCGGCAGAAAGGGGTAATTCACCCCTCCACTTT.

In this sample, this clonotype turned up a few times. V gene TRBV29-1 combines with J gene TRBJ2-1, with 8 positions matching TRBD2. Germline lookup yields CDR1 SQVTM and CDR2 ANQGSEA. The J segment lost 4 bases and the V segment lost 5 bases, leaving 10 bases of the junction unmatched. The CDR3 has 15 residues. DNA for the CDR3: TGCAGCGTTTCTCGGGCGGGGGGCAGGTACAATGAGCAGTTCTTC. Encoded protein: CSVSRAGGRYNEQFF.

This clonotype was detected a few times. The J gene is TRBJ1-3, the V gene TRBV20-1, with D perhaps matching TRBD1 (5 bases). The V gene's germline CDR1 is DFQATT and CDR2 SNEGSKA (reference sequence). Trimming took off 1 base at V and 8 bases at J, with 9 bases between the two ends. The CDR3 has 12 amino acids. The CDR3, as DNA: TGCAGTGCTAGAGGCGGGGGAGACACCATATATTTT. Its protein product is CSARGGGDTIYF.